The rows below give T cell receptor beta chains drawn from one sample of a study of early T cells in non-severe SARS-CoV-2 infection. TCRdb analysed the 5' RACE reads with MiXCR anew, one entry per CDR3 protein. The sample holds 30,000 to 45,000 distinct CDR3 sequences, more than 8% seen once. The specimen sequenced was whole blood. These receptors were taken from an adult who was a healthcare worker with PCR-confirmed SARS-CoV-2 infection or an uninfected control (not recorded which). Both conserved end residues are part of each CDR3. The D gene is left open where the match is weak.

J: TRBJ2-3
V: TRBV20-1
D: TRBD1
CDR3: CSASRPPGQGADTQYF

J: TRBJ1-1
V: TRBV7-6
D: .
CDR3: CASSLEAQNTEAFF

J: TRBJ2-7
V: TRBV7-8
D: .
CDR3: CASSLAGGTYEQYF

J: TRBJ2-5
V: TRBV6-1
D: .
CDR3: CASSESGGAPGATQYF

J: TRBJ1-5
V: TRBV7-9
D: .
CDR3: CASPGENQPQHF

J: TRBJ2-1
V: TRBV14
D: .
CDR3: CASSPTGRNEQFF

J: TRBJ2-7
V: TRBV28
D: .
CDR3: CASSLESEQYF

J: TRBJ2-2
V: TRBV11-2
D: .
CDR3: CASSLLLTNTGELFF

J: TRBJ1-1
V: TRBV4-2
D: TRBD1
CDR3: CASSQEDRDRTEAFF

J: TRBJ2-1
V: TRBV6-4
D: TRBD1
CDR3: CASSAGQGADEQFF

J: TRBJ1-2
V: TRBV27
D: .
CDR3: CASSLSISQFHYGYTF

J: TRBJ2-1
V: TRBV19
D: TRBD2
CDR3: CASSISVAGGYNEQFF

J: TRBJ2-1
V: TRBV10-3
D: .
CDR3: CAISPLASSYNEQFF

J: TRBJ2-1
V: TRBV20-1
D: TRBD2
CDR3: CSARVLAGSGEQFF

J: TRBJ1-1
V: TRBV28
D: .
CDR3: CASSLGTEAFF

J: TRBJ2-1
V: TRBV12-3/TRBV12-4
D: TRBD1
CDR3: CASSQRQGNEQFF

J: TRBJ2-5
V: TRBV9
D: .
CDR3: CASSVDGNPAIETQYF

J: TRBJ1-2
V: TRBV7-2
D: .
CDR3: CASSPRGPTYGYTF

J: TRBJ2-2
V: TRBV18
D: .
CDR3: CASSPKSQGDTGELFF

J: TRBJ2-1
V: TRBV29-1
D: .
CDR3: CSEIAGYEQFF

J: TRBJ2-7
V: TRBV9
D: .
CDR3: CASSVGGKYEQYF

J: TRBJ1-1
V: TRBV20-1
D: .
CDR3: CSARVPQANTEAFF

J: TRBJ2-1
V: TRBV27
D: TRBD2
CDR3: CASSLLVAGHEQFF

J: TRBJ1-1
V: TRBV29-1
D: .
CDR3: CSVDEGRRIAFF

J: TRBJ2-7
V: TRBV2
D: TRBD2
CDR3: CASSEGGGAYEQYF

J: TRBJ1-1
V: TRBV1
D: .
CDR3: CTSSQEGTGAVNTEAFF

J: TRBJ2-7
V: TRBV29-1
D: .
CDR3: CSVEGPGAYEQYF

J: TRBJ1-4
V: TRBV12-3/TRBV12-4
D: .
CDR3: CASLDEGDEKLFF

J: TRBJ2-5
V: TRBV20-1
D: TRBD2
CDR3: CSATPGTSETQYF

J: TRBJ1-2
V: TRBV6-6
D: .
CDR3: CASSYSISNGYTF

J: TRBJ1-2
V: TRBV25-1
D: TRBD1
CDR3: CASSDSGPTGIIYGYTF

J: TRBJ2-3
V: TRBV20-1
D: .
CDR3: CSVIADSTDTQYF

J: TRBJ1-5
V: TRBV20-1
D: .
CDR3: CSAREGDQPQHF

J: TRBJ1-2
V: TRBV12-3/TRBV12-4
D: .
CDR3: CASGTASGYTF

J: TRBJ2-1
V: TRBV7-2
D: TRBD1
CDR3: CASSGTGYNEQFF

J: TRBJ1-2
V: TRBV6-1
D: .
CDR3: CASSKPLTGTMSYGYTF

J: TRBJ1-6
V: TRBV5-4
D: .
CDR3: CASSLDPGEGSPLHF

J: TRBJ2-5
V: TRBV20-1
D: .
CDR3: CSASILEQETQYF

J: TRBJ2-3
V: TRBV12-3/TRBV12-4
D: .
CDR3: CASSLDGHSGDTQYF

J: TRBJ2-1
V: TRBV29-1
D: TRBD2
CDR3: CSASGGIYNEQFF

J: TRBJ2-1
V: TRBV29-1
D: .
CDR3: CSSWRAETNEQFF

J: TRBJ2-5
V: TRBV3-1
D: .
CDR3: CASSQDIGTAGYQETQYF

J: TRBJ2-1
V: TRBV14
D: .
CDR3: CASSQDWGEQFF

J: TRBJ2-3
V: TRBV3-1
D: .
CDR3: CASSQDRGRTDTQYF

J: TRBJ2-1
V: TRBV7-6
D: TRBD1
CDR3: CASSFKAPDRVSLHNEQFF

J: TRBJ2-3
V: TRBV20-1
D: TRBD2
CDR3: CSAAGLAGGPGGTDTQYF

J: TRBJ1-2
V: TRBV7-6
D: .
CDR3: CASSLLGQDYGYTF

J: TRBJ2-3
V: TRBV20-1
D: .
CDR3: CSAELDSRAPDTQYF

J: TRBJ2-3
V: TRBV28
D: TRBD1
CDR3: CASRGGQGSHTQYF

J: TRBJ2-3
V: TRBV6-6
D: .
CDR3: CASSYSNPDTDTQYF

J: TRBJ2-3
V: TRBV20-1
D: .
CDR3: CSARVPLKTQYF

J: TRBJ1-1
V: TRBV5-8
D: .
CDR3: CASSLKGRSTEAFF

J: TRBJ1-1
V: TRBV29-1
D: .
CDR3: CSSEKSNTEAFF

J: TRBJ2-2
V: TRBV6-4
D: .
CDR3: CASSESILGELFF